The 28 T cell receptor beta chains in this list originate from one sample, sequenced in a study of OX40 agonist ivuxolimab in advanced cancers. Profiling relied on immunoSEQ multiplex PCR, and the TCRdb table lists in-frame clones only, not all of them. The sample contains about 53,000 clones, roughly nine tenths of which appear only once. This sample comprised CD4+ or CD8+ T cells sorted from blood, obtained in a trial of the OX40 agonist ivuxolimab. Source of these receptors: an adult with an advanced solid tumor such as melanoma, head and neck, liver or kidney cancer.

This clone was seen a single time. The V gene is TRBV28, the J gene TRBJ2-1; 8 nucleotides align to TRBD2. The CDR3 runs to 16 residues. V shed 6 bases and J 8 bases; nucleotides not matched to a gene: 15. Germline V gene sequence: CDR1 MDHEN, CDR2 SYDVKM. CDR3 amino acids: CASSPRNTGGGDEQFF. DNA of the CDR3: TGTGCCAGCAGCCCCCGTAACACGGGAGGGGGGGATGAGCAGTTCTTC.

The J gene is TRBJ2-5, the V gene TRBV19; 7 bases are a match to TRBD2. CDR1 is LNHDA, CDR2 SQIVND, per germline (reference sequence). V was clipped by 3 bases and J by 2 bases; unmatched bases: 6. This CDR3 has 15 amino acids. The CDR3 region has the DNA TGTGCCAGTAGTATCTCGGCGGGAGTACAAGAGACCCAGTACTTC. Translating gives CASSISAGVQETQYF.

V is TRBV14 and J is TRBJ2-3, with D possibly matching TRBD1 (5 bases). Per the germline V gene, CDR1 is SGHDN and CDR2 is FVKESK. The CDR3 runs to 14 residues. V lost 1 base and J lost 5, with 10 bases in between. CDR3 protein: CASSQARVLDTQYF. Here the CDR3 DNA reads TGTGCCAGCAGCCAAGCCAGGGTTCTAGATACGCAGTATTTT.

The chain recombines TRBV9 with TRBJ1-6; possibly TRBD1 for D (5 bases). This CDR3 is built from 14 residues. V was clipped by 2 bases and J by 10 bases, with 13 bases between them. From germline, CDR1 is SGDLS and CDR2 YYNGEE. In DNA form, the CDR3 reads TGTGCCAGCAGCGTTGGGACTACCGGCTCACCCCTCCACTTT. This sequence encodes CASSVGTTGSPLHF.

The chain recombines TRBV6-1 with TRBJ2-1; D might be TRBD1 (6 bases). Germline-derived CDR1 and CDR2 are MNHNS and SASEGT. The V gene lost 2 bases and the J gene lost 0 bases, with 11 bases spanning the gap. CDR3 length equals 16 residues. The CDR3 reads CASSERQGLSYNEQFF. The DNA of the CDR3 is TGTGCCAGCAGTGAAAGGCAGGGGCTCTCCTACAATGAGCAGTTCTTC.

A few counts support this clone. The rearrangement uses TRBV30 and TRBJ1-4; 7 bases align to TRBD1. J was trimmed by 8 bases and V by 0 bases; bases with no gene match: 6. The germline gives CDR1 GTSNPN, CDR2 SVGIG (reference sequence). The length of the CDR3 is 14 residues. In nucleotides, the CDR3 is TGTGCCTGGAGTGTAAGACAGGGACGAGAAAAACTGTTTTTT. It codes for CAWSVRQGREKLFF.

Note on this clone: The sample contains more than one DNA sequence encoding this CDR3. The chain links TRBV18 to TRBJ2-7; 12 bases match TRBD1. The CDR3 runs 15 residues. V shed 2 bases, J shed 3 bases, and the junction held 2 bases outside the gene matches. Germline V lookup: CDR1 KGHSH, CDR2 LQKENI. CDR3 sequence (DNA): TGTGCCAGCTCACCAGGGACAGGGGGCAGCTACGAGCAGTACTTC. This encodes CASSPGTGGSYEQYF.

V usage is TRBV18 and J usage is TRBJ1-2, with D possibly being TRBD1 (5 bases). Germline loops: CDR1 KGHSH, CDR2 LQKENI. The CDR3 sequence is 14 residues long. The ends were cut back, 3 bases at V and 8 bases at J, with 16 bases in the middle. The CDR3 bases are TGTGCCAGCTCACCGGGGGAGGCCGATAAAGGCTACACCTTC. Its translation is CASSPGEADKGYTF.

Turning to this clone: The sample holds other DNA sequences that translate to the same CDR3. J is TRBJ2-3 and V is TRBV5-1, with 11 bases matching TRBD1. The V and J ends lost 7 bases and 3 bases, in that order; junction bases with no gene match: 4. The length of the CDR3 is 14 residues. Germline values: CDR1 SGHRS, CDR2 YFSETQ. The CDR3 coding sequence is TGCGCCAGCTCCGGGACAGGGGGGACAGATACGCAGTATTTT. Encoded protein: CASSGTGGTDTQYF.

The chain recombines TRBV10-3 with TRBJ1-1; D gene uncertain. This CDR3 is built from 13 residues. Germline assignment: CDR1 ENHRY and CDR2 SYGVKD. Between the trimmed V and J ends, which lost 4 bases and 3 bases, there was a span of 9 bases. CDR3 in amino acids: CAISAQKDTEAFF. CDR3 DNA sequence: TGTGCCATCAGTGCTCAGAAGGACACTGAAGCTTTCTTT.

The J gene is TRBJ2-6, the V gene TRBV4-3, with 8 bases identical to TRBD1. The CDR3 totals 17 residues. Germline V gene data show CDR1 as LGHNA and CDR2 as YSLEER. V dropped 5 bases and J dropped 0; count of bases not matched to a gene: 6. CDR3 nucleotide sequence: TGCGCCAGCAGCTACGACAGGGGAAACTCTGGGGCCAACGTCCTGACTTTC. It is translated as CASSYDRGNSGANVLTF.

The rearrangement links TRBV6-1 to TRBJ1-1; 8 bases fit TRBD1. V was pared by 5 bases and J by 4 bases, with 3 bases of the junction left unmatched. Looked up from germline, CDR1 is MNHNS and CDR2 is SASEGT. The CDR3 contains 13 residues. The CDR3 DNA sequence: TGTGCCAGCAGTCTAACAGGGGGCACTGAAGCTTTCTTT. Protein: CASSLTGGTEAFF.

This chain uses TRBV11-2 with TRBJ2-5; 10 bases are shared with TRBD1. Germline-derived CDR1 and CDR2 are SGHAT and FQNNGV. The CDR3 sequence is 14 residues long. V lost 5 bases and J lost 5; bases outside the gene matches: 5. The CDR3 loop is CASSAGTGVETQYF. For the CDR3, the DNA is TGTGCCAGCAGCGCCGGGACAGGGGTGGAGACCCAGTACTTC.

Here the CDR3 reads CASSEQVLNEKLFF. The DNA for the CDR3 is TGTGCCAGCAGCGAACAGGTTCTTAATGAAAAACTGTTTTTT. The chain combines TRBV14 with TRBJ1-4; D is perhaps TRBD1 (5 bases). Between the trimmed V and J ends, which lost 5 bases and 4 bases, there was a span of 11 bases. This CDR3 is 14 amino acids long. Germline CDR1 SGHDN, CDR2 FVKESK.

The gene calls are TRBV19 and TRBJ2-7; a possible D gene is TRBD1 (5 bases). The CDR3 runs to 15 residues. The V end lost 8 bases, the J end lost 2 bases, and 19 bases lay between the germline ends. Germline CDR1 LNHDA, CDR2 SQIVND (reference sequence). The DNA of the CDR3 is TGTGCCAGTCGATCTTACCAGGGCCCCCCCTACGAGCAGTACTTC. It is translated as CASRSYQGPPYEQYF. Variable domain in full (rest from reference TRBV19 and TRBJ2-7): DGGITQSPKYLFRKEGQNVTLSCEQNLNHDAMYWYRQDPGQGLRLIYYSQIVNDFQKGDIAEGYSVSREKKESFPLTVTSAQKNPTAFYLCASRSYQGPPYEQYFGPGTRLTVT.

The chain employs TRBV18 and TRBJ2-7; 9 bases are a match to TRBD1. The J segment lost 4 bases and the V segment lost 6 bases, leaving 7 bases of the junction unmatched. Germline V lookup: CDR1 KGHSH, CDR2 LQKENI. CDR3 size: 14 residues. This CDR3 reads CASSPTGGRYEQYF. The CDR3 DNA sequence: TGTGCCAGCTCGCCCACAGGGGGCAGGTACGAGCAGTACTTC.

This chain connects TRBV30 to TRBJ1-2; D possibly corresponds to TRBD1 (5 bases). The germline V and J ends were trimmed by 5 bases and 3 bases, with 7 bases remaining between them. This CDR3 has 11 residues. Per germline, CDR1 GTSNPN and CDR2 SVGIG (reference sequence). The CDR3 region is CAWDRYYGYTF. The CDR3 DNA reads TGTGCCTGGGACAGATACTATGGCTACACCTTC.

As DNA, the CDR3 is TGTGCCAGCAGTCCGGGAGCAACCTACAATGAGCAGTTCTTC. It translates to CASSPGATYNEQFF. V is TRBV2 and J is TRBJ2-1, with D perhaps matching TRBD2 (6 bases). Per the germline V gene, CDR1 is SNHLY and CDR2 is FYNNEI. V gave up 5 bases and J gave up 2 bases, with 10 bases separating them. This CDR3 is 14 amino acids long. Full variable domain (remainder filled in from reference TRBV2 and TRBJ2-1): EPEVTQTPSHQVTQMGQEVILRCVPISNHLYFYWYRQILGQKVEFLVSFYNNEISEKSEIFDDQFSVERPDGSNFTLKIRSTKLEDSAMYFCASSPGATYNEQFFGPGTRLTVL.

This clone occurred a few times. This chain connects TRBV10-1 to TRBJ1-1; no reliable D call. The CDR3 runs 12 residues. Trimming stripped 0 bases from V and 11 bases from J, with 10 bases between. Germline-derived CDR1 and CDR2 are WNHNN and SYGVQD (reference sequence). This CDR3 is CASSESGGGAFF. The CDR3, as DNA: TGCGCCAGCAGTGAGTCTGGTGGTGGCGCTTTCTTT.

The CDR3: CASKPPDREEEQYF. The CDR3 nucleotides read TGTGCCAGTAAACCGCCGGACAGGGAAGAAGAGCAGTACTTC. V gene TRBV19 combines with J gene TRBJ2-7; 8 nucleotides agree with TRBD1. The CDR3 runs to 14 residues. J lost 7 bases, V lost 7 bases, and 12 bases had no gene match. Germline V gives CDR1 LNHDA, CDR2 SQIVND (reference sequence).

The J gene is TRBJ2-1, the V gene TRBV9; no firm D call. This CDR3 is built from 15 residues. V was pared by 0 bases and J by 4 bases, with 11 bases between. Looked up from germline, CDR1 is SGDLS and CDR2 is YYNGEE. The CDR3 bases are TGTGCCAGCAGCGTAGCGCCAGGCCGTTACAATGAGCAGTTCTTC. This codes for CASSVAPGRYNEQFF.

V usage is TRBV13 and J usage is TRBJ2-1; D is undetermined. V lost 1 base to trimming and J lost 0 bases, with 7 bases between them. CDR1 is PRHDT, CDR2 FYEKMQ, per germline (reference sequence). This CDR3 comprises 15 residues. The CDR3 sequence is CASSLEAFSYNEQFF. The CDR3 DNA reads TGTGCCAGCAGCTTAGAGGCGTTCTCCTACAATGAGCAGTTCTTC.

The J gene is TRBJ2-1, the V gene TRBV7-2; D ambiguous. Trimming cost V 7 bases and J 7 bases, with 14 bases left between them. Germline CDR1 is SGHTA and CDR2 is FQGNSA. This CDR3 has 13 amino acids. The CDR3: CASTAYISNEQFF. The CDR3, as DNA: TGTGCCAGCACCGCTTATATTAGTAATGAGCAGTTCTTC.

The rearrangement uses TRBV5-4 and TRBJ2-1; unclear D gene. The V end was cut by 0 bases, the J end by 5 bases, with 12 bases between. Germline lookup yields CDR1 SGHNT and CDR2 YYREEE (reference sequence). CDR3 length equals 15 residues. The CDR3 reads CASSLERRGNNEQFF. The CDR3 bases are TGTGCCAGCAGCTTGGAGCGCCGTGGGAACAATGAGCAGTTCTTC.

As regards this clone: The same CDR3 is also encoded by other DNA sequences in this sample. The rearrangement uses TRBV4-3 and TRBJ1-4, with D possibly matching TRBD1 (5 bases). This CDR3 comprises 14 residues. With 1 base removed from V and 8 bases from J, the gap between germline ends came to 11 bases. The germline V gene has CDR1 LGHNA and CDR2 YSLEER. The CDR3 sequence is CASSQGQGGEKLFF. The DNA of the CDR3 is TGCGCCAGCAGCCAAGGCCAGGGAGGAGAAAAACTGTTTTTT.

V gene TRBV5-1 combines with J gene TRBJ1-1; tentatively, D is TRBD1 (5 bases). Trimming stripped 2 bases from V and 5 bases from J, with 10 bases between. The CDR3 is 13 residues long. Germline values: CDR1 SGHRS, CDR2 YFSETQ. CDR3 residues: CASSFSGYTEAFF. The DNA of the CDR3 is TGCGCCAGCAGCTTCTCAGGGTATACTGAAGCTTTCTTT.

V and J are TRBV9 and TRBJ2-5; 9 positions agree with TRBD2. V lost 2 bases, J lost 5 bases, and 4 bases stayed unmatched. The CDR3 has 14 amino acids. Germline V gene sequence: CDR1 SGDLS, CDR2 YYNGEE. CDR3 bases: TGTGCCAGCAGCGTGGGCACTAGCGGGGAGACCCAGTACTTC. Translation: CASSVGTSGETQYF.

The genes are TRBV7-8 and TRBJ2-1; D might be TRBD2 (6 bases). CDR1 SGHVS and CDR2 FQNEAQ come from the germline V gene. Trimming left V 2 bases short and J 9 bases short, with 17 bases between. The CDR3 loop spans 15 amino acids. CDR3 protein: CASSLRAWGDGEQFF. The CDR3 bases are TGTGCCAGCAGCTTAAGGGCTTGGGGGGACGGTGAGCAGTTCTTC. The variable domain in full, completed from reference TRBV7-8 and TRBJ2-1, reads GAGVSQSPRYKVAKRGQDVALRCDPISGHVSLFWYQQALGQGPEFLTYFQNEAQLDKSGLPSDRFFAERPEGSVSTLKIQRTQQEDSAVYLCASSLRAWGDGEQFFGPGTRLTVL.